This is a list of T cell receptor beta chains from one sample in a study of blood T cell repertoires in COVID-19. Here immunoSEQ multiplex PCR was the method, and the copy in TCRdb shows in-frame clones only, minus some. The sample contains about 260,000 clones, around 87% of which appear only once. The sample comprised peripheral blood. These receptors were collected from a woman aged 45-59 years with acute or convalescent COVID-19. The CDR3 runs from the conserved cysteine through the conserved F or W. D genes are given only for firm matches. A clone size is listed for some rows: how often the clone was seen (once, few, many), or a class if it is expanded.

>NA|NA|TRBV27|17|TRBJ2-1
TGTGCCAGCAGCCAAACAAACTGGGGCTACTCCTACAATGAGCAGTTCTTC
CASSQTNWGYSYNEQFF
>NA|NA|TRBV4-1|13|TRBJ1-1
TGCGCCAGTACACCGGGACACAACACTGAAGCTTTCTTT
CASTPGHNTEAFF
>NA|TRBD1|TRBV7-9|14|TRBJ1-1
TGTGCCAGCAGCCCGTTACAGGGGGTCACTGAAGCTTTCTTT
CASSPLQGVTEAFF
>NA|TRBD1|TRBV5-1|18|TRBJ2-3
TGCGCCAGCAGCTTGGTACCAGGGGGCGCAGGGATCGCAGATACGCAGTATTTT
CASSLVPGGAGIADTQYF
>NA|TRBD1|TRBV10-3|14|TRBJ1-3
TGTGCCATCAAAGGACAGGGTTCTGGAAACACCATATATTTT
CAIKGQGSGNTIYF
>NA|NA|TRBV21-1|15|TRBJ2-5
TGTGCCAGCAGCAAAGAAGAGGGGGCTGGGGAGACCCAGTACTTC
CASSKEEGAGETQYF
>NA|TRBD1|TRBV5-4|14|TRBJ2-7
TGTGCCAGCAGCCCGATACAGGGGGCGGGTGAGCAGTACTTC
CASSPIQGAGEQYF
>few|NA|TRBV30|17|TRBJ2-3
TGTGCCTGGAATAAAAATACAGGGGTCCCCGGGGGAGATACGCAGTATTTT
CAWNKNTGVPGGDTQYF
>NA|TRBD2|TRBV4-2|16|TRBJ2-7
TGTGCCAGCAGCCAAGACAAGCGGGAAAAAAGGTACGAGCAGTACTTC
CASSQDKREKRYEQYF
>NA|TRBD1|TRBV3-1/TRBV3-2|21|TRBJ1-1
TGTGCCAGCACTCATTGGCGAAGACGAGACGGGACAGCGCTAGGGAACACTGAAGCTTTCTTT
CASTHWRRRDGTALGNTEAFF
>NA|NA|TRBV25-1|13|TRBJ2-3
TGTGCCACCCAGGACAGCTTCACAGATACGCAGTATTTT
CATQDSFTDTQYF
>NA|NA|TRBV27|14|TRBJ2-1
TGTGCCAGCAGTTTAAGGACTACCTCCAATGAGCAGTTCTTC
CASSLRTTSNEQFF
>NA|NA|TRBV12-5|12|TRBJ2-2
TGTGCTAGTGGTTTCGGGACCGGGGAGCTGTTTTTT
CASGFGTGELFF
>NA|NA|TRBV6-5|11|TRBJ2-1
TGTGCCAGCAGCTCGTCCGGGGAGCAGTTCTTC
CASSSSGEQFF
>NA|TRBD2|TRBV27|16|TRBJ2-2
TGTGCCAGCAGTTTGACTAGCGCCCCCTTAAGCGGGGAGCTGTTTTTT
CASSLTSAPLSGELFF
>NA|NA|TRBV27|16|TRBJ2-2
TGTGCCAGCACCCACTCCTGGGGGGAGACCACCGGGGAGCTGTTTTTT
CASTHSWGETTGELFF
>NA|NA|TRBV21-1|17|TRBJ2-2
TGTGCCAGCAGCAAATGTCGACAGGGGTGGGACACCGGGGAGCTGTTTTTT
CASSKCRQGWDTGELFF
>NA|NA|TRBV4-1|17|TRBJ1-4
TGCGCCAGCAGCTCGCCCCGGGACACCGCAACTAATGAAAAACTGTTTTTT
CASSSPRDTATNEKLFF
>once|NA|TRBV7-2|13|TRBJ1-5
TGTGCCAGCAGCTTAGCGGTAGAACAGCCCCAGCATTTT
CASSLAVEQPQHF
>NA|TRBD2|TRBV9|13|TRBJ2-1
TGTGCCAGCAGCGAGGGACTAGCCGATGAGCAGTTCTTC
CASSEGLADEQFF
>NA|TRBD2|TRBV3-1/TRBV3-2|15|TRBJ2-7
TGTGCCAGCAGCCAGGGACTAGCGGATTCCTACGAGCAGTACTTC
CASSQGLADSYEQYF
>NA|NA|TRBV13|14|TRBJ2-3
TGTGCCAGCAGCCTCCGACAGGCGAAAGATACGCAGTATTTT
CASSLRQAKDTQYF
>NA|TRBD1|TRBV19|16|TRBJ2-1
TGTGCCAGTAGTAAAACCGGGACAGGGAACCACAATGAGCAGTTCTTC
CASSKTGTGNHNEQFF
>once|NA|TRBV24-1|18|TRBJ2-1
TGTGCCACCAGTGATTTATCGGGACGAGCAGGGGCCTACAATGAGCAGTTCTTC
CATSDLSGRAGAYNEQFF
>NA|NA|TRBV21-1|19|TRBJ2-2
TGTGCCAGCAGCAAAGCCCCCTCCTACGCGGACAGGCCCAGCGGGGAGCTGTTTTTT
CASSKAPSYADRPSGELFF
>once|NA|TRBV28|13|TRBJ2-5
TGTGCCAGCAGTTCAACAGGGCAAGAGACCCAGTACTTC
CASSSTGQETQYF
>NA|TRBD1|TRBV5-4|17|TRBJ1-1
TGTGCCAGCAGCTCACGGACAGGCAATATGGTGAACACTGAAGCTTTCTTT
CASSSRTGNMVNTEAFF
>once|TRBD1|TRBV2|16|TRBJ2-4
TGTGCCAGCAGGGATGACAGGGCTGGGGCCAAAAACATTCAGTACTTC
CASRDDRAGAKNIQYF
>NA|TRBD1|TRBV19|15|TRBJ1-1
TGTGCCAGTAGGAAATACGACAGGGCGGACACTGAAGCTTTCTTT
CASRKYDRADTEAFF
>few|TRBD1|TRBV7-3|14|TRBJ1-1
TGTGCCAGCAGCGTAGGGACAGCGAACACTGAAGCTTTCTTT
CASSVGTANTEAFF
>few|NA|TRBV5-1|14|TRBJ1-1
TGCGCCAGCAGCTTGAATCGGGGGAACACTGAAGCTTTCTTT
CASSLNRGNTEAFF
>NA|NA|TRBV5-1|13|TRBJ2-7
TGCGCCAGCAGCTTGGCGGGTTCCTACGAGCAGTACTTC
CASSLAGSYEQYF
>NA|TRBD1|TRBV3-1/TRBV3-2|17|TRBJ1-6
TGTGCCAGCAGCCCCGGGACAGGGACCACCTATAATTCACCCCTCCACTTT
CASSPGTGTTYNSPLHF
>once|TRBD2|TRBV9|15|TRBJ2-7
TGTGCCAGCAGCGTAGATCAGCGGGAGGACGACGAGCAGTACTTC
CASSVDQREDDEQYF
>NA|TRBD2|TRBV7-2|13|TRBJ2-7
TGTGCCAGCAGCACTAGCGGGAGGGGGGAGCAGTACTTC
CASSTSGRGEQYF
>NA|NA|TRBV5-1|15|TRBJ1-3
TGCGCCAGCAGCTTGAACAGGGCTTCTGGAAACACCATATATTTT
CASSLNRASGNTIYF
>NA|NA|TRBV27|17|TRBJ1-2
TGTGCCAGCAGTTTGTCCCGCGTCACCCAAAATTTAGAGGGCTACACCTTC
CASSLSRVTQNLEGYTF
>NA|NA|TRBV2|12|TRBJ1-4
TGTGCCGGTCAGGGAACTAATGAAAAACTGTTTTTT
CAGQGTNEKLFF
>NA|TRBD1|TRBV4-2|16|TRBJ2-5
TGTGCCAGCAGCCAGATAACAGGGGATATCGGAGAGACCCAGTACTTC
CASSQITGDIGETQYF
>NA|TRBD1|TRBV5-4|14|TRBJ1-1
TGTGCCAGCAGCTTGGGGGACAGCCCGAATGAAGCTTTCTTT
CASSLGDSPNEAFF
>NA|TRBD2|TRBV5-1|16|TRBJ2-4
TGCGCCAGCAGCGTTACCGCCGGGACTACACAAAACATTCAGTACTTC
CASSVTAGTTQNIQYF
>NA|TRBD2|TRBV30|15|TRBJ2-7
TGTGCCTGGAGCCGGGGACTAGCGGGTACCGACGAGCAGTACTTC
CAWSRGLAGTDEQYF
>NA|NA|TRBV5-6|17|TRBJ2-7
TGTGCCAGCAGCTTGTGGTGGCGGGGGCAAGACGTCTACGAGCAGTACTTC
CASSLWWRGQDVYEQYF
>NA|NA|TRBV29-1|13|TRBJ1-1
TGCAGCGTCCGGGGTTTTACGAACACTGAAGCTTTCTTT
CSVRGFTNTEAFF
>NA|TRBD1|TRBV6-5|12|TRBJ1-2
TGTGCCAGCAGTTACGGGACAGCGGGCTACACCTTC
CASSYGTAGYTF
>NA|NA|TRBV28|18|TRBJ1-3
TGTGCCAGCAGTTTATGGAAAGCCATTGGGGAGAGCCGAAACACCATATATTTT
CASSLWKAIGESRNTIYF
>once|TRBD1|TRBV5-4|15|TRBJ1-1
TGTGCCAGCAGCCCCGGGACAGCCCGGAGCACTGAAGCTTTCTTT
CASSPGTARSTEAFF
>NA|NA|TRBV5-8|13|TRBJ1-2
TGTGCCAGCAGCTTGACGAGTAACTATGGCTACACCTTC
CASSLTSNYGYTF
>few|NA|TRBV2|14|TRBJ1-1
TGTGCCAGCAGTGTGGAGGGGAGGGAGACTGAAGCTTTCTTT
CASSVEGRETEAFF
>NA|TRBD2|TRBV24-1|16|TRBJ2-3
TGTGCCACCAGTGACGCTAGCGGGAGCTCGACAGATACGCAGTATTTT
CATSDASGSSTDTQYF
>NA|TRBD1|TRBV15|17|TRBJ1-1
TGTGCCACCAGAGCCGGGACAGGGGGATTTTCGAACACTGAAGCTTTCTTT
CATRAGTGGFSNTEAFF
>NA|TRBD1|TRBV18|14|TRBJ1-1
TGTGCCAGCTCACCGGGGACAGAGCACACTGAAGCTTTCTTT
CASSPGTEHTEAFF
>NA|NA|TRBV5-1|14|TRBJ2-3
TGCGCCAGCAGCTCGGAGTCCTCCGCAGATACGCAGTATTTT
CASSSESSADTQYF
>NA|TRBD1|TRBV30|13|TRBJ1-2
TGTGCCTCGGTCCTGGACAGGGCTGAGGGCTACACCTTC
CASVLDRAEGYTF
>once|TRBD2|TRBV28|17|TRBJ2-3
TGTGCCAGCAGTCGTCCTAGCGGAGTTACTAGCACAGATACGCAGTATTTT
CASSRPSGVTSTDTQYF